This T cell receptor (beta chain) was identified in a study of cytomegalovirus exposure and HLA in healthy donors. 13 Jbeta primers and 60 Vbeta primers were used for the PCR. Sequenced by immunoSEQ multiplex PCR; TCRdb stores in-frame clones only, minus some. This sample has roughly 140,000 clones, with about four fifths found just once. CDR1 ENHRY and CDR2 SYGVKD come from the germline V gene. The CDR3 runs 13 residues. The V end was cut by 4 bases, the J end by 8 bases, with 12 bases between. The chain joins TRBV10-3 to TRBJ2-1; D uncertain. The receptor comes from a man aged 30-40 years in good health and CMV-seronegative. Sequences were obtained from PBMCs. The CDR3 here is CAISGPALDEQFF. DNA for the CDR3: TGTGCCATCAGTGGACCCGCCCTAGATGAGCAGTTCTTC.